These 28 T cell receptor beta chains were sequenced from one sample in a study of blood T cell repertoires in COVID-19. Profiled with immunoSEQ multiplex PCR; TCRdb holds only in-frame clones, not every one. The sample lists about 62,000 clones; about nine tenths were seen once. Input material: peripheral blood. These receptors were collected from a human donor in a cohort sampled during active COVID-19.

The chain links TRBV27 to TRBJ2-3; a possible D gene is TRBD1 (6 bases). V dropped 5 bases and J dropped 2 bases, with 14 bases sitting between them. This CDR3 has 15 amino acids. Germline V gene sequence: CDR1 MNHEY, CDR2 SMNVEV (reference sequence). CDR3: CASSAGTYSTDTQYF. CDR3 DNA sequence: TGTGCCAGCAGTGCCGGGACATATTCCACAGATACGCAGTATTTT.

V gene TRBV7-8 combines with J gene TRBJ1-5; TRBD1 aligns across 10 bases. This CDR3 spans 16 amino acids. Germline V gene lookup returns CDR1 SGHVS and CDR2 FQNEAQ. V was pared by 5 bases and J by 11 bases, with 15 bases of the junction left unmatched. CDR3 loop: CASSNRGQGQARAQHF. CDR3 nucleotides: TGTGCCAGCAGCAACCGGGGACAGGGGCAGGCTCGAGCCCAGCATTTT.

The chain employs TRBV19 and TRBJ1-1, with 10 bases aligning to TRBD1. V trimming: 3 bases; J trimming: 1 base; junction bases outside the gene matches: 5. CDR1 is LNHDA, CDR2 SQIVND, per germline (reference sequence). CDR3 length: 16 residues. CDR3 amino acids: CASSMGQGRPNTEAFF. In DNA form, the CDR3 reads TGTGCCAGTAGTATGGGACAGGGGCGGCCGAACACTGAAGCTTTCTTT.

The chain has TRBV5-6 and TRBJ1-1; D is possibly TRBD1 (5 bases). Trimming cost V 1 base and J 2 bases, with 9 bases left between them. This CDR3 comprises 14 residues. Germline assignment: CDR1 SGHDT and CDR2 YYEEEE. The CDR3 DNA reads as TGTGCCAGCAGCTTGAGGGGTGGCAACACTGAAGCTTTCTTT. This encodes CASSLRGGNTEAFF.

This chain links TRBV15 with TRBJ2-3; 12 nucleotides line up with TRBD2. V shed 3 bases and J 7 bases; nucleotides not matched to a gene: 14. Looked up from germline, CDR1 is LNHNV and CDR2 is YYDKDF (reference sequence). The CDR3 covers 18 residues. The CDR3 region is CATSSRLAGGPVENTQYF. Here the CDR3 DNA reads TGTGCCACCAGCAGTAGGCTAGCGGGAGGGCCGGTCGAAAATACGCAGTATTTT.

The chain links TRBV6-5 to TRBJ1-3, with D unresolved. CDR1 is MNHEY and CDR2 is SVGAGI in the germline V gene. V was shortened by 3 bases and J by 2 bases, with 14 bases between the two germline ends. This CDR3 has 16 amino acids. As DNA, the CDR3 is TGTGCCAGCAGTTATGACACACGAACGGCTGGAAACACCATATATTTT. Its translation: CASSYDTRTAGNTIYF.

The CDR3 protein is CASSFRDRDHEQFF. As DNA, the CDR3 is TGTGCCAGCAGCTTCAGGGACAGGGACCATGAGCAGTTCTTC. The genes are TRBV7-9 and TRBJ2-1; 9 nucleotides match TRBD1. V gave up 3 bases and J gave up 8 bases; unmatched junction bases: 5. Germline CDR1 SEHNR, CDR2 FQNEAQ (reference sequence). CDR3 length: 14 residues.

Comments on this clone: A junction end diverges from the germline sequence, so it may reflect a read error. The gene calls are TRBV6-1 and TRBJ1-4; D is unclear. Germline loops: CDR1 MNHNS, CDR2 SASEGT. This CDR3 has 12 residues. CDR3 amino acids: CASSEGWSPELF. CDR3 sequence (DNA): TGTGCCAGCAGTGAAGGTTGGTCTCCGGAGCTTTTT.

V is TRBV12-3 or TRBV12-4 and J is TRBJ2-7, with a possible D match to TRBD1 (6 bases). Trimming cost V 6 bases and J 5 bases, with 14 bases left between them. The CDR3 loop spans 13 amino acids. The CDR3 sequence: CASRKQGWDEQYF. CDR3 DNA sequence: TGTGCCAGCAGGAAACAGGGATGGGACGAGCAGTACTTC.

V and J are TRBV5-1 and TRBJ2-2; a weak D match, TRBD2 (6 bases). Between the trimmed V and J ends, which lost 5 bases and 4 bases, there was a span of 12 bases. The CDR3 has 14 amino acids. From germline, CDR1 is SGHRS and CDR2 YFSETQ. CDR3 loop: CASRIAEGTGELFF. DNA for the CDR3: TGCGCCAGCAGAATAGCGGAGGGCACCGGGGAGCTGTTTTTT.

This clone appeared once. The chain joins TRBV10-3 to TRBJ2-3; 9 bases fit TRBD2. J gave up 2 bases and V 2 bases, and 14 bases lay outside the gene matches. CDR3 length: 19 amino acids. The germline gives CDR1 ENHRY, CDR2 SYGVKD. The CDR3 region is CAISEPAGGRGELTDTQYF. For the CDR3, the DNA is TGTGCCATCAGTGAGCCCGCGGGGGGGCGGGGAGAGCTCACAGATACGCAGTATTTT.

This rearrangement joins TRBV5-1 to TRBJ2-5; 11 bases line up with TRBD1. From germline, CDR1 is SGHRS and CDR2 YFSETQ. CDR3 length: 15 residues. V lost 4 bases, J lost 2 bases, and 4 bases stayed unmatched. The CDR3 DNA reads as TGCGCCAGCAGCATGGGGGACAGGGGGCAAGAGACCCAGTACTTC. Translating it yields CASSMGDRGQETQYF.

This chain connects TRBV6-1 to TRBJ2-6; D might be TRBD1 (6 bases). V dropped 4 bases and J dropped 0 bases, with 13 bases sitting between them. The CDR3 has 17 residues. CDR1 MNHNS and CDR2 SASEGT come from the germline V gene. CDR3 nucleotides: TGTGCCAGCAGTGGAGACAGGCAGGCCTCTGGGGCCAACGTCCTGACTTTC. Residues: CASSGDRQASGANVLTF.

The chain combines TRBV5-1 with TRBJ2-7; 10 nucleotides agree with TRBD1. This CDR3 has 13 residues. Trimming cost V 4 bases and J 9 bases; bases outside gene matches: 7. Germline lookup yields CDR1 SGHRS and CDR2 YFSETQ. DNA for the CDR3: TGCGCCAGCAGCGACGGACAGGGGGTCGGGCAGTACTTC. Residues: CASSDGQGVGQYF.

The chain combines TRBV6-5 with TRBJ2-7; weak D call: TRBD1 (5 bases). V dropped 5 bases and J dropped 5 bases, with 16 bases sitting between them. The CDR3 contains 14 residues. CDR1 and CDR2 from the germline V gene are MNHEY and SVGAGI. The CDR3 DNA sequence: TGTGCCAGCAGTCCTAGACAGAAAGGCCACGAGCAGTACTTC. It yields the protein CASSPRQKGHEQYF.

The chain is built from TRBV3-1 (or the pseudogene TRBV3-2) and TRBJ2-1, with 7 bases fitting TRBD2. The germline CDR1 and CDR2 sequences are LGHDT and YNNKEL (reference sequence). V was pared by 1 base and J by 2 bases, with 2 bases of the junction left unmatched. This CDR3 comprises 15 residues. CDR3 bases: TGTGCCAGCAGCCAAGGGGAGGGCCCCTACAATGAGCAGTTCTTC. It encodes CASSQGEGPYNEQFF.

CDR3 amino acids: CASSFRAGVSDTQYF. The CDR3 DNA reads as TGTGCCAGCAGCTTTCGGGCGGGAGTTTCAGATACGCAGTATTTT. V is TRBV11-2 and J is TRBJ2-3, with 7 bases that match TRBD2. Germline V lookup: CDR1 SGHAT, CDR2 FQNNGV. The CDR3 sequence is 15 residues long. V gave up 3 bases and J gave up 4 bases; unmatched junction bases: 7.

CDR3 DNA: TGTGCCAGCAGCCGGACAGCCACCAAGAGAACCCAGTACTTC. Protein: CASSRTATKRTQYF. This sequence joins TRBV28 and TRBJ2-5, with a possible D match to TRBD1 (6 bases). Trimming removed 6 bases from V and 8 bases from J, with 19 bases in between. The germline CDR1 and CDR2 sequences are MDHEN and SYDVKM. The CDR3 consists of 14 residues.

The V call is TRBV28, the J call TRBJ1-5, with 9 bases aligning to TRBD1. With 3 bases clipped from V and 7 bases from J, the junction kept 7 bases outside the gene matches. The CDR3 has 15 residues. In germline, CDR1 is MDHEN, CDR2 SYDVKM. The CDR3 loop reads CASSFGTGPLQPQHF. The CDR3 nucleotides are TGTGCCAGCAGTTTCGGGACAGGGCCTCTACAGCCCCAGCATTTT. The variable domain in full, with the rest retrieved from reference TRBV28 and TRBJ1-5, is DVKVTQSSRYLVKRTGEKVFLECVQDMDHENMFWYRQDPGLGLRLIYFSYDVKMKEKGDIPEGYSVSREKKERFSLILESASTNQTSMYLCASSFGTGPLQPQHFGDGTRLSIL.

The CDR3 spells CASSYRGGGTEAFF. The CDR3 DNA reads TGTGCCAGCAGTTACCGCGGGGGGGGGACTGAAGCTTTCTTT. The chain joins TRBV6-5 to TRBJ1-1; a weak D match, TRBD1 (5 bases). The V end lost 2 bases, the J end lost 5 bases, and 12 bases lay between the germline ends. Germline lookup yields CDR1 MNHEY and CDR2 SVGAGI. This CDR3 has 14 amino acids.

CDR3 residues: CASSSRSRTGYYEQYF. In nucleotides, the CDR3 is TGTGCCAGCAGTTCAAGATCGAGGACAGGGTACTACGAGCAGTACTTC. The rearrangement uses TRBV28 and TRBJ2-7; 8 bases match TRBD1. This CDR3 spans 16 amino acids. The germline V gene encodes CDR1 MDHEN and CDR2 SYDVKM. With 4 bases clipped from V and 3 bases from J, the junction kept 11 bases outside the gene matches.

The rearrangement joins TRBV6-5 to TRBJ1-5; the D gene is possibly TRBD1 (6 bases). The germline CDR1 and CDR2 sequences are MNHEY and SVGAGI. CDR3 length: 11 amino acids. Trimming took 6 bases from V and 12 from J, leaving 12 bases between them. The CDR3, as DNA: TGTGCCAGCAGCCGACAGGTCCGCCAGCATTTT. This translates into CASSRQVRQHF.

The rearrangement joins TRBV4-2 to TRBJ1-3; D remains ambiguous. Germline-derived CDR1 and CDR2 are LGHNA and YNFKEQ. V gave up 5 bases and J gave up 2 bases, with 10 bases separating them. The CDR3 spans 14 residues. CDR3 in amino acids: CASSSDLAGNTIYF. The DNA of the CDR3 is TGTGCCAGCAGCTCCGACTTGGCTGGAAACACCATATATTTT.

The rearrangement joins TRBV6-5 to TRBJ2-2; TRBD1 might be the D (6 bases). Trimming took 10 bases from V and 3 from J, leaving 18 bases between them. The CDR3 is 15 amino acids. Germline V gene lookup returns CDR1 MNHEY and CDR2 SVGAGI. The CDR3 DNA reads TGTGCCACGTCGAGGGGGATTCTGGACACCGGGGAGCTGTTTTTT. Encoded protein: CATSRGILDTGELFF.

The J gene is TRBJ2-5, the V gene TRBV3-1 (or the pseudogene TRBV3-2); D might be TRBD1 (6 bases). V was pared by 2 bases and J by 1 base, with 14 bases between. Germline lookup yields CDR1 LGHDT and CDR2 YNNKEL (reference sequence). The CDR3 has 16 amino acids. The CDR3 DNA is TGTGCCAGCAGCCAACGCTGGACAGACATCCAAGAGACCCAGTACTTC. Amino acid sequence: CASSQRWTDIQETQYF.

The chain links TRBV5-6 to TRBJ1-2; the match to TRBD1 covers 7 bases. In germline, CDR1 is SGHDT, CDR2 YYEEEE. CDR3 length: 18 amino acids. With V trimmed by 5 bases and J by 0 bases, 16 bases remained unmatched. The CDR3 sequence is CASSTEWDSPLANYGYTF. The CDR3 region has the DNA TGTGCCAGCAGTACGGAATGGGACAGTCCCTTAGCTAACTATGGCTACACCTTC.

The table lists this clone with a count of one. Other DNA sequences within the sample encode an identical CDR3. V and J are TRBV15 and TRBJ1-1, with TRBD1 matching over 7 bases. In germline, CDR1 is LNHNV, CDR2 YYDKDF (reference sequence). The CDR3 is made up of 14 amino acids. V gave up 3 bases and J gave up 0 bases; unmatched junction bases: 1. The CDR3 protein is CATSRDRMNTEAFF. In DNA, the CDR3 is TGTGCCACCAGCAGGGACAGGATGAACACTGAAGCTTTCTTT.

J is TRBJ1-1 and V is TRBV2; possible D gene TRBD1, 5 bases. Germline CDR1 and CDR2: SNHLY and FYNNEI. Trimming shortened V by 4 bases and J by 0 bases, and 9 bases separated the two germline ends. This CDR3 spans 14 amino acids. The CDR3 DNA is TGTGCCAGCAGTGTAGAGACAGTGAACACTGAAGCTTTCTTT. Its translation: CASSVETVNTEAFF.